This T cell receptor (beta chain) was documented in a study of cytomegalovirus exposure and HLA in healthy donors. Background on the study: Within the Caucasian-associated ancestry cluster were approximately 77% of the approximately 400 genotyped donors.

Study-wide points: As a later analysis showed, a missense DCLRE1C variant was linked to trimming of TCR beta V- and J-genes.

For this clone: Its antigen is unknown.

Trimming removed 2 bases at V and 8 bases at J, with 8 bases between. Germline V gives CDR1 SGHTA, CDR2 FQGTGA. The CDR3 contains 12 residues. Researchers ran the PCR with 60 Vbeta and 13 Jbeta primers. Using immunoSEQ multiplex PCR, the repertoire was profiled, and TCRdb retains in-frame clones only, with some absent. The table lists over 30,000 clones, 86% of them singletons. Donors counted as nominally healthy when sampled, yet unrecorded immune exposures were likely. The sequencing sample was made of PBMCs. The V call is TRBV7-3, the J call TRBJ2-3; the D gene is possibly TRBD2 (5 bases). This clonotype originated in a woman between 35 and 50 years old in good health and CMV-seropositive. CDR3 bases: TGTGCCAGCAGCTTAGGTGAGGGTACGCAGTATTTT. It translates to CASSLGEGTQYF.